Below are 8 T cell receptor beta chains sequenced from a single sample in a study of blood T cell repertoires in COVID-19. Profiling relied on immunoSEQ multiplex PCR, and the TCRdb table lists in-frame clones only, not all of them. The sample lists fewer than 400,000 clones; 75% to 90% were seen once. The specimen was PBMCs or T cells enriched from blood (not recorded which). The receptors were sampled from a woman younger than 45 who had been exposed to COVID-19.

This chain connects TRBV11-2 to TRBJ2-7; a possible D gene is TRBD2 (6 bases). Trimming shortened V by 0 bases and J by 2 bases, and 11 bases separated the two germline ends. Germline CDR1 SGHAT, CDR2 FQNNGV. The CDR3 sequence is 15 residues long. CDR3 protein: CASSLESGLTYEQYF. Here the CDR3 DNA reads TGTGCCAGCAGCTTAGAGAGCGGGTTAACCTACGAGCAGTACTTC.

The chain combines TRBV5-4 with TRBJ1-1; 7 bases agree with TRBD1. This CDR3 is built from 15 residues. Germline lookup yields CDR1 SGHNT and CDR2 YYREEE (reference sequence). The trim removed 4 bases at V and 0 bases at J, leaving 6 bases unmatched. In DNA form, the CDR3 reads TGTGCCAGCAGCGCGTGGACAGGACTGAACACTGAAGCTTTCTTT. Encoded protein: CASSAWTGLNTEAFF.

This clone was seen once. The chain couples TRBV6-6 to TRBJ1-1; possible D gene TRBD1, 5 bases. The ends were cut back, 4 bases at V and 7 bases at J, with 13 bases in the middle. Germline lookup yields CDR1 MNHNY and CDR2 SVGAGI (reference sequence). The CDR3 is made up of 13 amino acids. The CDR3 DNA follows: TGTGCCAGCAGTTCGTATACAGGATTTGAAGCTTTCTTT. It encodes CASSSYTGFEAFF.

The V call is TRBV3-1 (or the pseudogene TRBV3-2), the J call TRBJ2-3; D gene unclear. V was clipped by 1 base and J by 0 bases, with 8 bases between them. This CDR3 region has 15 residues. Germline V gives CDR1 LGHDT, CDR2 YNNKEL (reference sequence). The CDR3 bases are TGTGCCAGCAGCCAAGGCAGATCTAGCACAGATACGCAGTATTTT. It encodes CASSQGRSSTDTQYF.

V is TRBV5-1 and J is TRBJ1-5; 7 bases fit TRBD1. Trimming took 5 bases from V and 0 from J; bases not matched to a gene: 5. Germline V CDR1 and CDR2: SGHRS, YFSETQ. This CDR3 region has 15 residues. In DNA, the CDR3 is TGCGCCAGCAGAACCGGGACAGCTAGCAATCAGCCCCAGCATTTT. Translated, it gives CASRTGTASNQPQHF.

The chain joins TRBV19 to TRBJ1-5; no definite D call. Between the trimmed V and J ends, which lost 1 base and 3 bases, there was a span of 4 bases. The CDR3 is 13 residues long. Germline V gives CDR1 LNHDA, CDR2 SQIVND (reference sequence). CDR3 amino acids: CASSIVDNQPQHF. CDR3 bases: TGTGCCAGTAGTATAGTAGACAATCAGCCCCAGCATTTT.

The chain couples TRBV2 to TRBJ1-1; D is possibly TRBD1 (6 bases). Trimming left V 2 bases short and J 7 bases short, with 14 bases between. CDR1 and CDR2 from the germline V gene are SNHLY and FYNNEI. The CDR3 is 14 amino acids. CDR3 protein: CASSERGTNGEAFF. CDR3 in DNA: TGTGCCAGCAGTGAAAGGGGGACAAACGGTGAAGCTTTCTTT.

In nucleotides, the CDR3 is TGTGCCTCCCAGGGGTTTCCTTACGAGCAGTACTTC. It translates to CASQGFPYEQYF. The chain employs TRBV7-2 and TRBJ2-7; D may be TRBD1 (6 bases). Per the germline V gene, CDR1 is SGHTA and CDR2 is FQGNSA. The V and J ends lost 11 bases and 4 bases respectively, with 15 bases between them. This CDR3 region has 12 residues.